Given below is one T cell receptor beta chain in context. Antigen: not known. With 60 Vbeta and 13 Jbeta primers, the PCR was carried out. How the authors handled the data: Unique TCR beta chains totaled roughly 81 million in a later count, with around 11 million of them shared. Using immunoSEQ multiplex PCR, the repertoire was profiled, and TCRdb retains in-frame clones only, with some absent. That table furnishes V, J and clone size, whereas the DNA furnished D and trimming. The repertoire has around 150,000 clones, about 75% of them found once; the top ten carry roughly 1.9%. This sample stems from a study of cytomegalovirus exposure and HLA in healthy donors. Whole-study results and caveats: A later analysis associated around 17,000 TCR beta sequences with HLA alleles at a 0.05 false discovery rate.

CDR3 length: 16 amino acids. Per the germline V gene, CDR1 is SGHAT and CDR2 is FQNNGV. Unmatched junction bases numbered 9, after V lost 5 bases and J lost 3 bases. This receptor was obtained from a female donor in good health and CMV-seronegative. The material sequenced was PBMCs. The V gene is TRBV11-2, the J gene TRBJ2-3; 9 bases fit TRBD1. This CDR3 reads CASSQTGGYGTDTQYF. The CDR3 DNA is TGTGCCAGCAGCCAAACAGGGGGCTACGGGACAGATACGCAGTATTTT.